This entry lists 11 T cell receptor beta chains sequenced from one sample in a study of blood T cell repertoires in COVID-19 (TCRdb year 2020). Receptor libraries were prepared by the immunoSEQ multiplex PCR assay. In TCRdb, the immuneACCESS table is reduced to in-frame sequences with V and J assigned. These tables do not hold every clone; where another copy was compared, an unresolved V gene accounts for under half, and the others remain unexplained. In all, the sample holds a few hundred thousand clones, and roughly 87% of those were seen once. The ten largest clonotypes hold around 9% of the sample. The sequenced sample consisted of PBMCs or T cells enriched from blood (not recorded which). The receptors were gathered from a woman aged 18 to 35 who had recovered from COVID-19.

The CDR3 region has the DNA TGTGCCAGCTCACCTAGCGGGGGCGCGAACACCGGGGAGCTGTTTTTT. Residues: CASSPSGGANTGELFF. J is TRBJ2-2 and V is TRBV18; 9 bases fit TRBD2. Germline V gene lookup returns CDR1 KGHSH and CDR2 LQKENI. The CDR3 contains 16 residues. The V and J ends lost 3 bases and 0 bases, in that order; junction bases with no gene match: 2. Combining the CDR3 with reference TRBV18 and TRBJ2-2 gives the whole variable domain NAGVMQNPRHLVRRRGQEARLRCSPMKGHSHVYWYRQLPEEGLKFMVYLQKENIIDESGMPKERFSAEFPKEGPSILRIQQVVRGDSAAYFCASSPSGGANTGELFFGEGSRLTVL.

The chain has TRBV3-1 (or the pseudogene TRBV3-2) and TRBJ1-2; no clear D. The V end lost 5 bases, the J end lost 5 bases, and 9 bases lay between the germline ends. Germline lookup yields CDR1 LGHDT and CDR2 YNNKEL (reference sequence). This CDR3 comprises 12 residues. CDR3 sequence: CASSRSGYGYTF. DNA for the CDR3: TGTGCCAGCAGCAGATCGGGATATGGCTACACCTTC.

Here the CDR3 reads CASSYQRWSNQPQHF. For the CDR3, the DNA is TGTGCCAGCAGTTACCAGAGGTGGAGCAATCAGCCCCAGCATTTT. The J gene is TRBJ1-5, the V gene TRBV6-2 or TRBV6-3; D remains unclear. Trimming shortened V by 2 bases and J by 1 base, and 9 bases separated the two germline ends. The V gene's germline CDR1 is MNHEY and CDR2 SVGEGT. This CDR3 spans 15 amino acids.

Points on this clone: Other DNA sequences within the sample encode an identical CDR3. The chain recombines TRBV5-1 with TRBJ1-3, with no clear D. The V gene's germline CDR1 is SGHRS and CDR2 YFSETQ. This CDR3 is built from 14 residues. Trimming took off 0 bases at V and 7 bases at J, with 11 bases between the two ends. DNA for the CDR3: TGCGCCAGCAGCTTGGCCGGGTATGGGAACACCATATATTTT. This encodes CASSLAGYGNTIYF.

This clone was found a few times. The CDR3 region is CAIDRGWNTEAFF. The CDR3 region has the DNA TGTGCCATCGACAGGGGTTGGAACACTGAAGCTTTCTTT. The chain recombines TRBV19 with TRBJ1-1; 8 bases match TRBD1. Germline loops: CDR1 LNHDA, CDR2 SQIVND (reference sequence). The CDR3 consists of 13 residues. V lost 10 bases and J lost 1; bases outside the gene matches: 5.

The V gene is TRBV6-1, the J gene TRBJ2-3; D not resolved. CDR3 length equals 14 residues. The germline V gene has CDR1 MNHNS and CDR2 SASEGT. V lost 0 bases to trimming and J lost 12 bases, with 16 bases between them. The CDR3 DNA is TGTGCCAGCAGTGAAGCCCCGGCAGGCTCACTCCAGTATTTT. Translating gives CASSEAPAGSLQYF.

The J gene is TRBJ2-5, the V gene TRBV30; D is ambiguous. The CDR3 length is 19 residues. Trimming removed 3 bases at V and 3 bases at J, with 29 bases between. Per germline, CDR1 GTSNPN and CDR2 SVGIG (reference sequence). CDR3 sequence reads: CAWRAPCMRRYSKKETQYF. In DNA, the CDR3 is TGTGCCTGGAGAGCCCCTTGTATGCGCCGTTATTCAAAAAAAGAGACCCAGTACTTC.

This clone occurred once. The chain carries TRBV7-2 and TRBJ2-1; TRBD2 might be the D (5 bases). Germline lookup yields CDR1 SGHTA and CDR2 FQGNSA. V gave up 5 bases and J gave up 10 bases, with 21 bases separating them. This CDR3 region has 15 residues. The CDR3 nucleotides are TGTGCCAGCAGCCCCAGATGGGCTCCCTCGGGGGAGCAGTTCTTC. Residues: CASSPRWAPSGEQFF. The full variable domain, rest sourced from reference TRBV7-2 and TRBJ2-1, is GAGVSQSPSNKVTEKGKDVELRCDPISGHTALYWYRQSLGQGLEFLIYFQGNSAPDKSGLPSDRFSAERTGGSVSTLTIQRTQQEDSAVYLCASSPRWAPSGEQFFGPGTRLTVL.

The chain joins TRBV2 to TRBJ1-2; possible D gene TRBD1, 6 bases. This CDR3 spans 9 amino acids. The germline V gene has CDR1 SNHLY and CDR2 FYNNEI. Deletions cut 10 bases from V and 12 bases from J, with 12 bases between. This chain's CDR3 is CANAAGDTF. The CDR3 coding sequence is TGTGCCAACGCCGCAGGGGACACCTTC.

V is TRBV27 and J is TRBJ2-7; the match to TRBD1 covers 7 bases. Germline values: CDR1 MNHEY, CDR2 SMNVEV (reference sequence). V gave up 0 bases and J gave up 2 bases; unmatched junction bases: 10. The CDR3 contains 17 residues. In DNA form, the CDR3 reads TGTGCCAGCAGTTTATCGAAACAGGGGCCCAGTACCTACGAGCAGTACTTC. Amino acids: CASSLSKQGPSTYEQYF.

This chain joins TRBV11-2 and TRBJ1-2; D unclear. Germline lookup yields CDR1 SGHAT and CDR2 FQNNGV. The CDR3 has 12 amino acids. With 8 bases removed from V and 8 bases from J, the gap between germline ends came to 15 bases. The CDR3 DNA reads as TGTGCCAGCGGGCCCCCGGCGGGAGGCTACACCTTC. Translation: CASGPPAGGYTF.